This TCR beta chain is drawn from a study of cytomegalovirus exposure and HLA in healthy donors (dated 2017 in TCRdb). About the investigation overall: In an earlier analysis of several hundred of the donors, about 270 Gb of sequence data and 120 million or so unique TCR beta sequences from about 190 million T cells were reported. An early release that covered roughly 600 HLA-typed donors contained about 300 gigabases of sequencing data and 80 million or so unique TCR sequences. Of the approximately 400 genotyped donors, more than 75% were placed in the genetic ancestry cluster associated with self-reported Caucasian donors. The study aimed to test whether cataloging public T cell receptors could reveal signatures of past pathogen exposure. The study profiled the T cell repertoires of about 640 subjects by immunosequencing and related them to cytomegalovirus serostatus. Along with the roughly 670-subject first cohort, a separate validation cohort of over a hundred different subjects was used. High-throughput TCR immunosequencing, statistical association of individual TCRs with disease status, and machine learning were combined to predict cytomegalovirus infection status. A later analysis re-analyzed previously published TCR beta repertoires from 660 or so donors and added high-resolution HLA genotyping to study TCR occurrence patterns. In the later analysis, no new phenotypic data were used to find candidate immune exposures; instead, reliance was placed on TCR beta sequences and their occurrence across donors. An earlier analysis of 500 to 750 of the donors applied high-throughput TCR beta sequencing to assess whether each TCR beta V gene segment acted as functional or pseudogenic. Donor age, sex, ethnicity and CMV serostatus were compiled together with the repertoire data. A later genetic analysis used genome-wide SNP genotypes for about 65% of the 666 donors, treating that subset as a discovery cohort. Every repertoire in the discovery cohort had been generated on one and the same sequencing platform. Class I and class II HLA loci were covered by the typing at four-digit resolution. The number of donors typed differed by locus, with about 629-640 for A, B, C, DRB1 and DQB1, roughly 550 for DQA1, 606 for DPA1, and around 450 for DPB1. A few DR-DQ haplotypes were treated as single units for association and clustering because of strong linkage in the cohort. Across around 400 genotyped donors of the cohort, an average of about 240,000 unique TCR beta nucleotide sequences per donor were sequenced, and approximately 19% of those sequences were non-productive.

As regards this clone: The target of this receptor is not known. No base qualities exist here, and no much larger clone lies one base off it.

V is clipped by 4 bases and J by 8 bases, and the sequence between their germline boundaries is 19 bases long. CDR1 SGHAT and CDR2 FQNNGV were looked up in the germline V gene. The CDR3 measures 15 amino acids from cysteine to phenylalanine. CDR3 DNA only is kept here, 45 bases in frame from base 1. In total, around 600 healthy bone marrow donors made up the cohort. At the time of sampling, every cohort member was nominally healthy, though immune exposures that went unrecorded were likely present. The donor was CMV seropositive and was included in the group of approximately 300 seropositive cohort members. Each donor provided a peripheral blood sample, and peripheral blood mononuclear cells were used for TCR beta sequencing. The Qiagen DNeasy Blood Extraction Kit was used to extract genomic DNA from the blood cell samples. The protocol used for the library was the immunoSEQ multiplex PCR assay. For the multiplex PCR, a mixture combining 60 forward primers for TCR Vbeta segments and 13 reverse primers for TCR Jbeta segments was used. A multiplex PCR assay on genomic DNA amplified the CDR3 region of rearranged TCR beta genes. On the Illumina HiSeq System, the amplified TCR beta libraries were sequenced as 87-base-pair reads. As for the original processing: A later analysis tallied tens of millions of unique TCR beta chains across the 666 repertoires, and some 10 million of those chains were shared by two or more donors. Raw reads were error-corrected and collapsed into unique sequences with a nearest-neighbor algorithm that merged closely related sequences to remove PCR and sequencing errors. Alignment of CDR3 sequences to IMGT reference sequences was used to assign V, D and J gene segments. For a sequence to be retained, a match of at least six nucleotides to both a V gene segment and a J gene segment was required. A rearrangement was called productive if the CDR3 had no stop codons and remained in frame with V and J, and every other rearrangement was called non-productive. Following IMGT convention, CDR3 was defined as the stretch from the second conserved V-encoded cysteine to the conserved J-encoded phenylalanine. The earlier analysis of 500 to 600 of the donors excluded sequences that lacked an unambiguous match to a single V gene segment. In an earlier analysis of several hundred of the donors, V segments were called functional above 56.7% productive rearrangements and were called segregating when the between-donor standard deviation exceeded 5%. A statistical classification framework was built to diagnose cytomegalovirus status from the catalog of TCR beta chain sequences. V and J gene assignment, in a later analysis, came from comparing TCR nucleotide sequences with IMGT/GENE-DB human TR gene sequences. In a later analysis, CDR3 sequences and most-parsimonious VDJ recombination scenarios were assigned using the TCRdist pipeline. A later analysis defined each TCR beta chain by its CDR3 amino acid sequence plus V-gene family, and excluded reads lacking a unique V-gene family. A later analysis removed several hundred highly shared, low-generation-probability nucleotide sequences to deal with suspected cross-contamination and a sequencing artifact. A later analysis calculated a clonal expansion index for each public chain from normalized within-repertoire ranks of inferred template counts. A later analysis computed generation probabilities with a VDJ recombination model fitted to out-of-frame rearrangements, and checked the results against IGoR. A later analysis scored TCR-TCR, TCR-HLA and TCR-CMV co-occurrence with hypergeometric tests, applying a repertoire-size bias correction to TCR pairs. A later analysis estimated false discovery rates by permuting HLA or CMV assignments 20 times. In a later analysis, co-occurring TCRs were grouped using DBSCAN, with TCRdist sequence similarity added in when clustering inside HLA-allele-positive subsets. For co-occurrence clustering, repertoires with fewer than 30,000 or more than 120,000 public chains were excluded, along with four to six repertoires with anomalous nucleotide sharing. TCRdb provides this immuneACCESS table in a form limited to in-frame rearrangements. Some clones are lacking; in checked studies, under half of them reflect an unresolved V gene, and why the rest are absent is not known. V, J and clone size reflect that table, while D and trimming were determined from the DNA. The sample contains tens of thousands of clones, 75% to 85% of them found a single time. Of the sample, approximately 29% is held by the ten largest clones.

Overall study results and their limits: When HLA alleles, especially DR and DQ, strongly co-occurred, TCR associations were difficult to assign to individual alleles. The classifier was reported to diagnose cytomegalovirus status with high specificity and sensitivity in both the original cohort and the validation cohort. Several of the top co-occurrence clusters appeared to be linked to parvovirus B19, influenza, CMV and Epstein-Barr virus, according to a later analysis. Compared with the 666-donor mean, donors in an Asian-associated ancestry cluster had fewer N-insertions in productive TCRs, according to a later genetic analysis. The only immune exposure information available for the cohort was CMV serostatus. Sequencing depth was assumed to be roughly uniform across donors in the presence/absence analyses, though that assumption may not hold. A few of the identified cytomegalovirus-associated TCR beta chains were confirmed in vitro to be specific for cytomegalovirus antigens. Compared with equally common non-associated chains, HLA-associated TCR beta chains in a later analysis were more clonally expanded and had lower generation probabilities. Some IMGT-functional V segments, including TRBV6-2 and TRBV6-3, could not be told apart with the 87-base-pair reads, so those segments were excluded. Because HLA typing was unavailable for some donors at each locus, only the typed subset was used in association tests. An earlier analysis of approximately 570 of the donors showed that most TCR beta V segments appeared in productive rearrangements either about 90% or about 30% of the time, which broadly matched IMGT annotations. A further reported finding was that TCR beta sequences accurately predicted the HLA-A and HLA-B alleles for most subjects in the first cohort. Most TCR sequences were observed very rarely across donors, whereas some public TCRs were present in many individuals. A later genetic analysis associated a missense DCLRE1C variant with V-gene and J-gene trimming of TCR beta chains, and an independent cohort replicated the association. A cluster of highly shared sequence variants was judged likely to be a technical artifact of the sequencing pipeline. The cohort was sequenced for TCR beta chains only, and without alpha or paired-chain data the features that could be detected were limited. It was suggested by the authors that the approach could potentially be generalized to other disease states and immunological phenotypes. Over 15 rarely observed V segments, including chromosome 9 orphons, were excluded from the earlier analysis of about 500 of the donors because counts were too low. In the study, 150 to 200 TCR beta chains were listed as associated with cytomegalovirus. Specific HLA alleles were associated with over 15,000 TCR beta sequences at a false discovery rate of 0.05 in a later analysis. A later analysis found that TCR association rates varied across HLA loci, with DRB1 alleles showing the most associated TCRs and HLA-C alleles the fewest. Linkage disequilibrium might explain the correlated functional status among segregating V segments, but an unknown experimental factor could not be excluded. A later analysis found that most CMV-associated TCR beta chains appeared HLA-restricted, with HLA associations seemingly driven largely by CMV exposure.

This TCR was recovered from a man aged 50 to 59 in good health and CMV-seropositive. Here the chain combines TRBV11-2 and TRBJ2-3; a tentative D match to TRBD2 spans 7 bases. Sequenced material: PBMCs. The CDR3 protein is CASSWEGGRVSTQYF. The bases read TGTGCCAGCAGCTGGGAGGGGGGGAGGGTCAGTACGCAGTATTTT.